This TCR beta chain was profiled in a study of PD-L1 blockade in urothelial cancer. Overall study context: Patients commenced intravenous atezolizumab, 1,200 mg every 3 weeks, around 2014. It was at 3 weeks (second dose) and 6 weeks after treatment start that blood was analyzed.

Profiled with immunoSEQ multiplex PCR; TCRdb holds only in-frame clones, not every one. There are some 44,000 clones in the sample; around 82% occur only once, and 15% to 20% lies in the top ten. Time point indicated: pretreatment peripheral blood. Pretreatment sampling and on-treatment sampling together yielded between 1 and 8 samples for each patient. Germline CDR1 reads SGHRS; CDR2 reads YFSETQ. Trimming cost V 0 bases and J 5 bases, with 5 bases left between them. The CDR3 sequence is 12 residues long. Sequences were derived from PBMCs, sampled around atezolizumab (anti-PD-L1) treatment. The sequence came from a man aged 60 to 75 with urothelial cancer. This chain connects TRBV5-1 to TRBJ1-2; D ambiguous. The CDR3: CASSLDRYGYTF. For the CDR3, the DNA is TGCGCCAGCAGCTTGGACAGATATGGCTACACCTTC.